These T cell receptor beta chains were read from a single sample in a study of T cell responses to AZD1222 COVID-19 vaccine. Measured with immunoSEQ multiplex PCR; TCRdb has only the in-frame clones, and not every one. The sample consists of fewer than 140,000 clones, about 90% of them appearing once. The material was peripheral blood, obtained 28 days after the second AZD1222 dose. These receptors were collected from an adult who received the AZD1222 COVID-19 vaccine. CDR3s include the opening cysteine and the closing phenylalanine or tryptophan. D genes are given only for firm matches. Rows give clone size only sometimes, using once, few, many, or a class for an expanded clone.

.,TRBD2,15,TRBJ2-5,TRBV9,CASSVSGGPQETQYF,TGTGCCAGCAGCGTAAGCGGGGGGCCCCAAGAGACCCAGTACTTC
.,TRBD1,19,TRBJ1-1,TRBV5-1,CASSQPRQGRTSWNTEAFF,TGCGCCAGCAGCCAACCTAGACAGGGACGCACGTCCTGGAACACTGAAGCTTTCTTT
.,.,15,TRBJ1-5,TRBV7-2,CASSLGGQRVMPQHF,TGTGCCAGCAGCTTAGGGGGACAAAGGGTGATGCCCCAGCATTTT
.,.,12,TRBJ2-5,TRBV12-3/TRBV12-4,CASSLGWETQYF,TGTGCCAGCAGTTTGGGGTGGGAGACCCAGTACTTC
.,.,12,TRBJ2-7,TRBV11-2,CASSLEPGLQYF,TGTGCCAGCAGCTTAGAGCCAGGGTTGCAGTACTTC
.,.,15,TRBJ2-7,TRBV9,CASSVGDMSAHEQYF,TGTGCCAGCAGCGTAGGGGACATGTCCGCCCACGAGCAGTACTTC
once,.,16,TRBJ2-6,TRBV7-3,CASSLLVSSGANVLTF,TGTGCCAGCAGCTTACTGGTTAGCTCTGGGGCCAACGTCCTGACTTTC
.,.,16,TRBJ1-2,TRBV6-5,CASSYRRTATSYGYTF,TGTGCCAGCAGTTACCGGAGGACAGCCACCAGCTATGGCTACACCTTC
.,.,14,TRBJ1-4,TRBV11-2,CASSFREMGEKLFF,TGTGCCAGCAGCTTTAGGGAAATGGGGGAAAAACTGTTTTTT
.,.,14,TRBJ2-1,TRBV19,CASSNVSLPDEQFF,TGTGCCAGTAGTAATGTATCTCTCCCCGATGAGCAGTTCTTC
.,TRBD2,14,TRBJ2-3,TRBV24-1,CATSGGGATDTQYF,TGTGCCACCAGTGGGGGGGGTGCCACAGATACGCAGTATTTT
.,.,14,TRBJ1-6,TRBV5-8,CASSLGRQTTPLHF,TGTGCCAGCAGCTTGGGGAGGCAGACTACACCCCTCCACTTT
.,TRBD1,16,TRBJ1-2,TRBV3-1/TRBV3-2,CASSQGTGTGRGGYTF,TGTGCCAGCAGCCAAGGGACCGGGACAGGGAGAGGTGGCTACACCTTC
.,TRBD2,15,TRBJ2-7,TRBV3-1/TRBV3-2,CASSQELAGTYEQYF,TGTGCCAGCAGCCAAGAGCTAGCGGGGACCTACGAGCAGTACTTC
few,.,17,TRBJ2-3,TRBV21-1,CASSTRTSAVSTDTQYF,TGTGCCAGCAGCACCAGGACTAGCGCGGTGAGTACAGATACGCAGTATTTT
.,.,17,TRBJ2-1,TRBV7-3,CASSASPGAAGTHEQFF,TGTGCCAGCAGCGCCTCCCCGGGGGCAGCGGGGACCCATGAGCAGTTCTTC
.,.,11,TRBJ2-1,TRBV7-6,CAIQDYNEQFF,TGTGCCATCCAGGACTACAATGAGCAGTTCTTC
once,.,13,TRBJ2-3,TRBV5-1,CASSLVRYNTQYF,TGCGCCAGCAGCTTAGTTCGTTATAATACGCAGTATTTT
.,.,17,TRBJ1-6,TRBV7-3,CASNLLPGQLLNSPLHF,TGTGCCAGCAATCTCCTACCGGGGCAGCTACTGAATTCACCCCTCCACTTT
.,.,13,TRBJ1-1,TRBV12-3/TRBV12-4,CASIRQIYTEAFF,TGTGCCAGCATCCGACAGATTTACACTGAAGCTTTCTTT
.,.,14,TRBJ2-5,TRBV7-9,CASPAWGDGETQYF,TGTGCCAGCCCGGCCTGGGGGGATGGGGAGACCCAGTACTTC
.,TRBD1,16,TRBJ1-1,TRBV7-9,CASSLRTGARQTEAFF,TGTGCCAGCAGTCTACGGACAGGGGCGCGCCAGACTGAAGCTTTCTTT
.,TRBD1,16,TRBJ1-3,TRBV6-5,CASSYRQGYSGNTIYF,TGTGCCAGCAGTTACAGACAGGGGTACTCTGGAAACACCATATATTTT
.,.,15,TRBJ1-3,TRBV11-2,CASSDGLSSGNTIYF,TGTGCCAGCAGCGACGGACTGAGCTCTGGAAACACCATATATTTT
.,.,15,TRBJ1-2,TRBV5-1,CASSLTAPGDYGYTF,TGCGCCAGCAGCTTGACAGCTCCTGGTGACTATGGCTACACCTTC
.,.,15,TRBJ2-5,TRBV14,CASSQDRGFQETQYF,TGTGCCAGCAGCCAAGATAGAGGGTTCCAAGAGACCCAGTACTTC
.,.,13,TRBJ2-6,TRBV6-2/TRBV6-3,CASSYNPLNVLTF,TGTGCCAGCAGTTACAACCCCCTTAACGTCCTGACTTTC
.,.,14,TRBJ2-7,TRBV6-5,CASSPGFLDYEQYF,TGTGCCAGCAGTCCTGGGTTTTTGGACTACGAGCAGTACTTC
.,TRBD1,15,TRBJ1-5,TRBV18,CASSHGQGNIQPQHF,TGTGCCAGCTCACACGGACAGGGGAACATTCAGCCCCAGCATTTT
.,.,19,TRBJ1-1,TRBV11-2,CASSGPSGARVRFNTEAFF,TGTGCCAGCTCGGGCCCGTCGGGGGCGCGGGTGAGATTTAACACTGAAGCTTTCTTT
.,.,15,TRBJ2-1,TRBV12-5,CASGLTRDSYNEQFF,TGTGCTAGTGGTTTGACCCGGGACTCCTACAATGAGCAGTTCTTC
.,.,16,TRBJ2-3,TRBV7-2,CASSLARLASTDTQYF,TGTGCCAGCAGCTTAGCGCGGCTAGCGAGCACAGATACGCAGTATTTT
.,TRBD1,16,TRBJ2-1,TRBV2,CASSERGQGHYNEQFF,TGTGCCAGCAGTGAACGGGGACAGGGCCATTACAATGAGCAGTTCTTC
.,TRBD1,13,TRBJ1-4,TRBV3-1/TRBV3-2,CASLGQGREKLFF,TGTGCCAGCTTGGGACAGGGGAGAGAAAAACTGTTTTTT
.,.,15,TRBJ1-2,TRBV6-5,CASSYGVGEGYGYTF,TGTGCCAGCAGTTATGGTGTCGGGGAGGGGTATGGCTACACCTTC
.,.,17,TRBJ1-1,TRBV7-2,CASTKGGARGVNTEAFF,TGTGCCAGCACCAAAGGGGGGGCACGTGGTGTTAACACTGAAGCTTTCTTT
.,TRBD1,14,TRBJ2-7,TRBV18,CASSWGTGVEEQYF,TGTGCCAGCTCATGGGGGACAGGGGTGGAGGAGCAGTACTTC
.,TRBD1,17,TRBJ1-6,TRBV7-8,CASSLLPGQGSNSPLHF,TGTGCCAGCAGCTTACTGCCGGGACAGGGCAGCAATTCACCCCTCCACTTT
.,.,17,TRBJ1-6,TRBV11-2,CASSFRLGKAYNSPLHF,TGTGCCAGCAGCTTTCGGCTGGGGAAGGCCTATAATTCACCCCTCCACTTT
once,.,12,TRBJ1-2,TRBV5-4,CASSFGSGGYTF,TGTGCCAGCAGCTTTGGTAGTGGTGGCTACACCTTC
once,TRBD1,16,TRBJ1-3,TRBV4-1,CASSQHRGFSGNTIYF,TGCGCCAGCAGCCAACACAGGGGGTTCTCTGGAAACACCATATATTTT
.,TRBD1,14,TRBJ2-7,TRBV4-1,CASSQGQGAYEQYF,TGCGCCAGCAGCCAAGGACAGGGGGCCTACGAGCAGTACTTC
.,TRBD2,18,TRBJ2-5,TRBV7-7,CASSLAPASGEIQETQYF,TGTGCTAGCAGCTTAGCGCCGGCTAGCGGGGAGATACAAGAGACCCAGTACTTC
.,TRBD1,15,TRBJ1-1,TRBV6-2/TRBV6-3,CASSAQGAANTEAFF,TGTGCCAGCAGTGCGCAGGGGGCGGCCAACACTGAAGCTTTCTTT
.,.,14,TRBJ2-1,TRBV7-9,CASSLGQGYNEQFF,TGTGCCAGCTCCCTAGGCCAGGGATACAATGAGCAGTTCTTC
once,.,15,TRBJ2-1,TRBV3-1/TRBV3-2,CASSQGPSSYNEQFF,TGTGCCAGCAGCCAGGGGCCTAGCTCCTACAATGAGCAGTTCTTC
.,TRBD2,11,TRBJ2-4,TRBV6-4,CASSGRDIQYF,TGTGCCAGCAGCGGGAGGGACATTCAGTACTTC
.,TRBD1,15,TRBJ1-5,TRBV6-5,CATTPGQGADQPQHF,TGTGCCACCACCCCAGGACAGGGGGCGGATCAGCCCCAGCATTTT
.,.,13,TRBJ1-1,TRBV15,CATKVREDTEAFF,TGTGCCACCAAAGTAAGAGAGGACACTGAAGCTTTCTTT
.,.,13,TRBJ1-4,TRBV3-1/TRBV3-2,CASSQRLEGKLFF,TGTGCCAGCAGCCAACGTCTCGAGGGAAAACTGTTTTTT
.,.,15,TRBJ1-6,TRBV6-6,CASKRNSLWVRPLHF,TGTGCCAGCAAAAGGAACAGTCTCTGGGTGAGGCCCCTCCACTTT
.,TRBD2,17,TRBJ2-1,TRBV10-3,CAISERAGELSGNEQFF,TGTGCCATCAGTGAACGAGCGGGGGAGTTATCGGGAAATGAGCAGTTCTTC
once,TRBD1,15,TRBJ1-6,TRBV10-3,CAISETGGGGSPLHF,TGTGCCATCAGTGAGACAGGGGGGGGTGGATCACCCCTCCACTTT
.,TRBD1,14,TRBJ2-1,TRBV10-3,CAMKPGQGFDEQFF,TGTGCCATGAAACCGGGACAGGGTTTCGATGAGCAGTTCTTC